Shown below are 30 T cell receptor beta chains from a single sample sequenced in a study of blood T cell repertoires in COVID-19. TCRdb's table, derived via immunoSEQ multiplex PCR, lists solely in-frame clones and lacks some. This sample has 150,000 or so clones, with approximately 84% found just once. Sequencing used peripheral blood. These receptors were taken from a human donor in a cohort sampled during active COVID-19.

This clone has a handful of counts. The rearrangement joins TRBV5-1 to TRBJ1-3; 7 positions agree with TRBD1. CDR3 size: 15 residues. Germline V gives CDR1 SGHRS, CDR2 YFSETQ. V was pared by 4 bases and J by 4 bases, with 8 bases of the junction left unmatched. CDR3 amino acids: CASSTGQAGGNTIYF. CDR3 coding DNA: TGCGCCAGCAGCACCGGACAGGCGGGAGGAAACACCATATATTTT. Together with reference TRBV5-1 and TRBJ1-3, the CDR3 gives the full variable domain: KAGVTQTPRYLIKTRGQQVTLSCSPISGHRSVSWYQQTPGQGLQFLFEYFSETQRNKGNFPGRFSGRQFSNSRSEMNVSTLELGDSALYLCASSTGQAGGNTIYFGEGSWLTVV.

This clone occurred once. The chain couples TRBV5-4 to TRBJ2-1, with TRBD2 matching over 10 bases. Germline V lookup: CDR1 SGHNT, CDR2 YYREEE (reference sequence). V lost 7 bases, J lost 9 bases, and 13 bases stayed unmatched. The CDR3 extends over 15 amino acids. Here the CDR3 DNA reads TGTGCCAGCGGCCGGTCAGCGGGGGGGCCTGGTGAGCAGTTCTTC. This sequence encodes CASGRSAGGPGEQFF.

The chain is built from TRBV5-1 and TRBJ1-5; D remains ambiguous. V lost 0 bases to trimming and J lost 5 bases, with 9 bases between them. Germline CDR1 and CDR2: SGHRS and YFSETQ. This CDR3 spans 14 amino acids. CDR3 in DNA: TGCGCCAGCAGCTTGGCCGGGAACCATCAGCCCCAGCATTTT. Amino acids: CASSLAGNHQPQHF.

J is TRBJ1-1 and V is TRBV14, with 10 bases that match TRBD1. This CDR3 has 15 residues. The V segment lost 6 bases and the J segment 1 base; nucleotides outside the gene matches: 5. Germline CDR1 and CDR2: SGHDN and FVKESK. CDR3 sequence: CASRRDRGQNTEAFF. The CDR3 DNA reads TGTGCCAGCAGACGGGACAGGGGCCAGAACACTGAAGCTTTCTTT.

This clone appeared once. Here the CDR3 reads CASSRKQQDTEAFF. The CDR3 coding sequence is TGTGCCAGCAGCCGTAAACAGCAGGACACTGAAGCTTTCTTT. V and J are TRBV4-2 and TRBJ1-1, with D uncertain. The CDR3 loop spans 14 amino acids. Deletions cut 4 bases from V and 3 bases from J, with 12 bases between. CDR1 and CDR2 (germline): LGHNA, YNFKEQ.

The J gene is TRBJ1-2, the V gene TRBV7-9; 11 bases map to TRBD1. Germline CDR1 SEHNR, CDR2 FQNEAQ (reference sequence). V lost 1 base, J lost 0 bases, and 1 base stayed unmatched. The CDR3 runs 16 residues. The CDR3 protein is CASSLGGQGANYGYTF. The CDR3 nucleotides read TGTGCCAGCAGCTTAGGGGGACAGGGGGCTAACTATGGCTACACCTTC.

J is TRBJ1-6 and V is TRBV6-2 or TRBV6-3; a weak D match, TRBD1 (6 bases). V lost 6 bases, J lost 5 bases, and 11 bases lay in between. The CDR3 sequence is 14 residues long. From germline, CDR1 is MNHEY and CDR2 SVGEGT. Here the CDR3 reads CASSRQADNSPLHF. The CDR3 DNA follows: TGTGCCAGCAGCCGACAGGCTGATAATTCACCCCTCCACTTT.

This clone was detected a few times. This CDR3 reads CASSFAGQGNTEAFF. Here the CDR3 DNA reads TGTGCCAGCAGCTTCGCTGGACAGGGGAACACTGAAGCTTTCTTT. The genes are TRBV5-4 and TRBJ1-1, with TRBD1 matching 8 bases. The CDR3 consists of 15 residues. Germline assignment: CDR1 SGHNT and CDR2 YYREEE (reference sequence). V lost 2 bases and J lost 1; bases outside the gene matches: 4.

The chain is built from TRBV19 and TRBJ1-4; perhaps TRBD1 as D (5 bases). The germline CDR1 and CDR2 sequences are LNHDA and SQIVND (reference sequence). The CDR3 extends over 15 amino acids. Trimming shortened V by 8 bases and J by 2 bases, and 15 bases separated the two germline ends. The CDR3 region is CASVPSGLTNEKLFF. CDR3 nucleotide sequence: TGTGCCAGTGTTCCCTCAGGGCTCACTAATGAAAAACTGTTTTTT.

This chain joins TRBV11-2 and TRBJ1-1, with 7 nucleotides matching TRBD1. The V gene's germline CDR1 is SGHAT and CDR2 FQNNGV. The CDR3 is made up of 16 amino acids. V lost 5 bases, J lost 0 bases, and 9 bases stayed unmatched. CDR3 amino acids: CASSPTTGTLNTEAFF. CDR3 in DNA: TGTGCCAGCAGCCCAACGACAGGGACGTTGAACACTGAAGCTTTCTTT.

The chain has TRBV10-3 and TRBJ1-5; D possibly corresponds to TRBD1 (6 bases). The CDR3 covers 14 residues. V gave up 0 bases and J gave up 6 bases, with 9 bases separating them. The V gene's germline CDR1 is ENHRY and CDR2 SYGVKD. CDR3 residues: CAISESQQGQPQHF. The CDR3 region has the DNA TGTGCCATCAGTGAGTCGCAACAGGGTCAGCCCCAGCATTTT.

J is TRBJ2-7 and V is TRBV4-3, with D hard to call. CDR1 and CDR2 from the germline V gene are LGHNA and YSLEER. This CDR3 contains 13 residues. V lost 4 bases to trimming and J lost 0 bases, with 7 bases between them. CDR3 amino acids: CASSPDISYEQYF. The CDR3 coding sequence is TGCGCCAGCAGCCCAGACATCTCCTACGAGCAGTACTTC.

The genes are TRBV19 and TRBJ1-2; 7 bases align to TRBD1. CDR1 and CDR2 (germline): LNHDA, SQIVND (reference sequence). V dropped 7 bases and J dropped 4; count of bases not matched to a gene: 18. This CDR3 has 17 residues. CDR3: CASKGYTGTDSLYGYTF. In nucleotides, the CDR3 is TGTGCCAGTAAAGGGTACACCGGGACAGATTCTCTCTATGGCTACACCTTC.

This clone has a handful of counts. The chain carries TRBV6-2 or TRBV6-3 and TRBJ2-3; TRBD2 aligns across 10 bases. V shed 5 bases, J shed 2 bases, and the junction held 4 bases outside the gene matches. Looked up from germline, CDR1 is MNHEY and CDR2 is SVGEGT. The CDR3 spans 15 residues. CDR3 DNA sequence: TGTGCCAGCAGTCTAGCGGGAGTGCCCACAGATACGCAGTATTTT. The encoded protein is CASSLAGVPTDTQYF.

This clone was recorded once. V gene TRBV14 combines with J gene TRBJ2-1; a weak D match, TRBD2 (6 bases). Germline V gene lookup returns CDR1 SGHDN and CDR2 FVKESK. This CDR3 has 15 amino acids. V lost 5 bases, J lost 2 bases, and 13 bases lay in between. This chain's CDR3 is CASSYSSAAYNEQFF. The CDR3, as DNA: TGTGCCAGCAGCTATTCTAGCGCCGCCTACAATGAGCAGTTCTTC.

The chain carries TRBV10-3 and TRBJ2-1; 9 nucleotides match TRBD1. The CDR3 has 13 amino acids. J gave up 7 bases and V 4 bases, and 2 bases lay outside the gene matches. The germline CDR1 and CDR2 sequences are ENHRY and SYGVKD. The CDR3 loop reads CAISADRGNEQFF. The DNA of the CDR3 is TGTGCCATCAGTGCGGACAGGGGAAATGAGCAGTTCTTC.

This clone was seen only a few times. J is TRBJ1-2 and V is TRBV29-1, with D unclear. The CDR3 contains 11 residues. Trimming took 4 bases from V and 5 from J, leaving 8 bases between them. Germline V gives CDR1 SQVTM, CDR2 ANQGSEA. The CDR3 DNA is TGCAGCGTTGTGAGTAGTTATGGCTACACCTTC. Its translation is CSVVSSYGYTF.

The V gene is TRBV3-1 (or the pseudogene TRBV3-2), the J gene TRBJ1-2; no clear D. V was shortened by 0 bases and J by 7 bases, with 21 bases between the two germline ends. In germline, CDR1 is LGHDT, CDR2 YNNKEL (reference sequence). This CDR3 spans 17 amino acids. The CDR3 sequence is CASSQDTGFQISRGYTF. The CDR3 bases are TGTGCCAGCAGCCAAGATACGGGGTTCCAGATTTCACGTGGCTACACCTTC.

This sequence joins TRBV4-3 and TRBJ1-2; no clear D gene. The CDR3 sequence is 15 residues long. Germline-derived CDR1 and CDR2 are LGHNA and YSLEER. The V end lost 0 bases, the J end lost 0 bases, and 8 bases lay between the germline ends. CDR3 in DNA: TGCGCCAGCAGCCAAGACTTAGTAGCTAACTATGGCTACACCTTC. It is translated as CASSQDLVANYGYTF.

The rearrangement links TRBV11-1 to TRBJ2-5; D remains ambiguous. This CDR3 comprises 13 residues. Germline CDR1 is SGHAT and CDR2 is FQDESV (reference sequence). V was cut by 7 bases and J by 5 bases, with 14 bases left in between. The CDR3 is CASNPSADETQYF. CDR3 DNA sequence: TGTGCCAGCAACCCCAGCGCAGACGAGACCCAGTACTTC. The variable domain in full, with the rest retrieved from reference TRBV11-1 and TRBJ2-5, is EAEVAQSPRYKITEKSQAVAFWCDPISGHATLYWYRQILGQGPELLVQFQDESVVDDSQLPKDRFSAERLKGVDSTLKIQPAELGDSAMYLCASNPSADETQYFGPGTRLLVL.

The genes are TRBV19 and TRBJ1-3; D is undetermined. The CDR3 has 12 amino acids. V was shortened by 10 bases and J by 2 bases, with 9 bases between the two germline ends. The V gene's germline CDR1 is LNHDA and CDR2 SQIVND (reference sequence). The CDR3 DNA follows: TGTGCCACCCCCTCCCCTGGAAACACCATATATTTT. Translation gives CATPSPGNTIYF.

V usage is TRBV5-1 and J usage is TRBJ1-1, with D tentatively TRBD1 (5 bases). The germline V gene has CDR1 SGHRS and CDR2 YFSETQ. CDR3 length: 18 amino acids. V dropped 4 bases and J dropped 0 bases, with 22 bases sitting between them. CDR3 nucleotide sequence: TGCGCCAGCAGCCTCCGTCCCGGGGGGGGTGACATGAACACTGAAGCTTTCTTT. As protein: CASSLRPGGGDMNTEAFF.

The chain employs TRBV7-2 and TRBJ1-1; TRBD1 is a possible D gene (5 bases). The V and J ends lost 1 base and 10 bases respectively, with 16 bases between them. Germline V CDR1 and CDR2: SGHTA, FQGNSA. The CDR3 runs to 14 residues. The CDR3 loop reads CASSLGGVEHAAFF. The CDR3 DNA reads as TGTGCCAGCAGCTTAGGGGGGGTCGAACATGCAGCTTTCTTT.

The genes are TRBV21-1 and TRBJ2-7; the table names TRBD1, a call not compared with the DNA. TRBV21-1 is given as a pseudogene. This CDR3 contains 14 residues. CDR3 nucleotide sequence: TGTGCCAGCAGCTGCAGGGGTGGCGCCTACGAGCAGTACTTC. Translating gives CASSCRGGAYEQYF.

The chain combines TRBV19 with TRBJ2-3; tentatively, D is TRBD1 (6 bases). V was cut by 6 bases and J by 5 bases, with 12 bases left in between. Germline values: CDR1 LNHDA, CDR2 SQIVND (reference sequence). The CDR3 loop spans 13 amino acids. The CDR3 nucleotides are TGTGCCAGTAGACAACAGGGAATAGATACGCAGTATTTT. It encodes CASRQQGIDTQYF.

The chain couples TRBV19 to TRBJ1-2, with D unresolved. V was pared by 1 base and J by 2 bases, with 5 bases between. The CDR3 contains 13 residues. Germline assignment: CDR1 LNHDA and CDR2 SQIVND (reference sequence). CDR3 sequence reads: CASSIAGNYGYTF. In DNA, the CDR3 is TGTGCCAGTAGTATAGCCGGGAACTATGGCTACACCTTC.

The chain is built from TRBV29-1 and TRBJ1-2; perhaps TRBD1 as D (6 bases). The ends were cut back, 2 bases at V and 7 bases at J, with 20 bases in the middle. The germline V gene has CDR1 SQVTM and CDR2 ANQGSEA. CDR3 length: 15 residues. CDR3 protein: CSVESSGGVYRGYTF. The CDR3 bases are TGCAGCGTTGAAAGTAGCGGGGGCGTTTATCGTGGCTACACCTTC.

V and J are TRBV11-3 and TRBJ2-3; D not certain. Germline V gene lookup returns CDR1 SGHNT and CDR2 YENEEA. The CDR3 loop spans 13 amino acids. The V end was cut by 0 bases, the J end by 6 bases, with 7 bases between. In nucleotides, the CDR3 is TGTGCCAGCAGCTTAGAGTTGGAGGATACGCAGTATTTT. Amino acids: CASSLELEDTQYF.

This clone has a single count. The V gene is TRBV19, the J gene TRBJ1-2; the D is unclear. This CDR3 has 11 amino acids. Germline CDR1 and CDR2: LNHDA and SQIVND (reference sequence). Deletions cut 3 bases from V and 8 bases from J, with 7 bases between. The CDR3 spells CASSMWRGYTF. The CDR3 coding sequence is TGTGCCAGTAGTATGTGGCGGGGCTACACCTTC.

The chain has TRBV6-2 or TRBV6-3 and TRBJ1-2; D is perhaps TRBD1 (6 bases). The CDR3 loop spans 13 amino acids. Germline V gene sequence: CDR1 MNHEY, CDR2 SVGEGT. The V gene lost 4 bases and the J gene lost 6 bases, with 12 bases spanning the gap. The CDR3 region has the DNA TGTGCCAGCAGTTGGGGGCAGGATAATGGCTACACCTTC. Its translation is CASSWGQDNGYTF.